The rows below give T cell receptor beta chains drawn from one sample of a study of blood T cells in healthy people across ages. MiXCR, applied by TCRdb to the 5' RACE reads, yields one record per CDR3 protein. Of around 2 million distinct CDR3 sequences listed, roughly 43% are singletons. Sequenced: blood. The receptor set was obtained from a human donor in good health. The CDR3 runs from the conserved cysteine through the conserved F or W. The order of the fields is clone size, D gene, V gene, J gene, CDR3 DNA, CDR3 protein. D genes are given only for firm matches. Expanded clones are given a class, and other clones once, few, many or no size at all.

clone size: many; D gene: -; V gene: TRBV7-2; J gene: TRBJ2-6; CDR3 DNA: TGTGCCAGCAGCACCCCTGGGGCCAACGTCCTGACTTTC; CDR3 protein: CASSTPGANVLTF
clone size: few; D gene: -; V gene: TRBV5-1; J gene: TRBJ2-7; CDR3 DNA: TGCGCCAGCTCTCGCCCTAGGGACACCACCTACGAGCAGTACTTC; CDR3 protein: CASSRPRDTTYEQYF
clone size: few; D gene: -; V gene: TRBV19; J gene: TRBJ2-7; CDR3 DNA: TGTGCCAGTAGTAGGGCCATTGCCTACGAGCAGTACTTC; CDR3 protein: CASSRAIAYEQYF
clone size: -; D gene: -; V gene: TRBV14; J gene: TRBJ1-2; CDR3 DNA: TGTGCCAGCAGCCTGTTCCGGGGTTGGGGCTACACCTTC; CDR3 protein: CASSLFRGWGYTF
clone size: few; D gene: -; V gene: TRBV12-3/TRBV12-4; J gene: TRBJ1-4; CDR3 DNA: TGTGCCAGCAGCCTTACCGAAGTTGAAAAACTGTTTTTT; CDR3 protein: CASSLTEVEKLFF
clone size: -; D gene: -; V gene: TRBV20-1; J gene: TRBJ2-7; CDR3 DNA: TGCAGTGCCCCTCCTCGGGGGGCCTCGGACGAGCAGTACTTC; CDR3 protein: CSAPPRGASDEQYF
clone size: many; D gene: -; V gene: TRBV6-2/TRBV6-3; J gene: TRBJ2-7; CDR3 DNA: TGTGCCAGCAGTTACTCCTTATACGAGCAGTACTTC; CDR3 protein: CASSYSLYEQYF
clone size: once; D gene: TRBD1; V gene: TRBV14; J gene: TRBJ2-5; CDR3 DNA: TGTGCCAGCGGCCAAGACGGACAGGGGACGAGGGAGCAGTACTTC; CDR3 protein: CASGQDGQGTREQYF
clone size: many; D gene: TRBD2; V gene: TRBV5-1; J gene: TRBJ2-1; CDR3 DNA: TGCGCCAGCAGCTTCTTAGCGGGGGGGAGCTCCTACAATGAGCAGTTCTTC; CDR3 protein: CASSFLAGGSSYNEQFF
clone size: -; D gene: -; V gene: TRBV12-3/TRBV12-4; J gene: TRBJ2-7; CDR3 DNA: TGTGCCAGCAGTTCACAGGCCCCGCTCTACGAGCAGTACTTC; CDR3 protein: CASSSQAPLYEQYF
clone size: -; D gene: -; V gene: TRBV20-1; J gene: TRBJ1-2; CDR3 DNA: TGCAGTGCTAGAGATGTTCCAGTAGAGGGATATGGCTACACCTTC; CDR3 protein: CSARDVPVEGYGYTF
clone size: -; D gene: TRBD1; V gene: TRBV20-1; J gene: TRBJ2-3; CDR3 DNA: TGCAGTGCGCTCGACAGGGTATTTTTCACAGATACGCAGTATTTT; CDR3 protein: CSALDRVFFTDTQYF
clone size: few; D gene: -; V gene: TRBV4-3; J gene: TRBJ2-1; CDR3 DNA: TGCGCCAGCAGTCAAGGCAGGGGAACAAGGAATGAGCAGTTCTTC; CDR3 protein: CASSQGRGTRNEQFF
clone size: few; D gene: TRBD1; V gene: TRBV28; J gene: TRBJ2-1; CDR3 DNA: TGTGCCAGCAGTTTAGGGGCAACAGGGGTTCAGTTCTTC; CDR3 protein: CASSLGATGVQFF
clone size: -; D gene: -; V gene: TRBV29-1; J gene: TRBJ1-6; CDR3 DNA: TGCAGCGTTACGGACGGGGATTCACCCCTCCACTTT; CDR3 protein: CSVTDGDSPLHF
clone size: many; D gene: TRBD1; V gene: TRBV10-2; J gene: TRBJ2-7; CDR3 DNA: TGCGCCAGCCGTGATGGACAGGGTTCCTACGAGCAGTACTTC; CDR3 protein: CASRDGQGSYEQYF
clone size: -; D gene: -; V gene: TRBV20-1; J gene: TRBJ1-2; CDR3 DNA: TGCAGTGCTAGCCGCGCTGAACCAAACTATGGCTACACCTTC; CDR3 protein: CSASRAEPNYGYTF
clone size: -; D gene: -; V gene: TRBV20-1; J gene: TRBJ1-2; CDR3 DNA: TGCAGTGCTAGAGACCCGAATCTAACAGGGACGGGAGGCTATGGCTACACCTTC; CDR3 protein: CSARDPNLTGTGGYGYTF
clone size: -; D gene: -; V gene: TRBV4-3; J gene: TRBJ2-3; CDR3 DNA: TGCGCCAGCAGCCAAGAGGGGCGATTCACAGATACGCAGTATTTT; CDR3 protein: CASSQEGRFTDTQYF
clone size: many; D gene: -; V gene: TRBV5-6; J gene: TRBJ2-7; CDR3 DNA: TGTGCCAGCAGCTTGGAGGCAGGCGGACACGAGCAGTACTTC; CDR3 protein: CASSLEAGGHEQYF
clone size: -; D gene: TRBD2; V gene: TRBV7-2; J gene: TRBJ2-5; CDR3 DNA: TGTGCCAGCAGCCGCCGCGGGGGGGCTCCACGGACCCAGTACTTC; CDR3 protein: CASSRRGGAPRTQYF
clone size: many; D gene: TRBD2; V gene: TRBV20-1; J gene: TRBJ2-3; CDR3 DNA: TGCAGTGCTAGAGGGACTAGCGGGGGTACAGATACGCAGTATTTT; CDR3 protein: CSARGTSGGTDTQYF
clone size: few; D gene: -; V gene: TRBV13; J gene: TRBJ2-7; CDR3 DNA: TGTGCCAGCAGCTTAGGCGCAGGGATCTACGAGCAGTACTTC; CDR3 protein: CASSLGAGIYEQYF
clone size: -; D gene: -; V gene: TRBV4-2; J gene: TRBJ2-7; CDR3 DNA: TGTGCCAGCAGCCGTGGGGGCAGGGAGGCCTACGAGCAGTACTTC; CDR3 protein: CASSRGGREAYEQYF